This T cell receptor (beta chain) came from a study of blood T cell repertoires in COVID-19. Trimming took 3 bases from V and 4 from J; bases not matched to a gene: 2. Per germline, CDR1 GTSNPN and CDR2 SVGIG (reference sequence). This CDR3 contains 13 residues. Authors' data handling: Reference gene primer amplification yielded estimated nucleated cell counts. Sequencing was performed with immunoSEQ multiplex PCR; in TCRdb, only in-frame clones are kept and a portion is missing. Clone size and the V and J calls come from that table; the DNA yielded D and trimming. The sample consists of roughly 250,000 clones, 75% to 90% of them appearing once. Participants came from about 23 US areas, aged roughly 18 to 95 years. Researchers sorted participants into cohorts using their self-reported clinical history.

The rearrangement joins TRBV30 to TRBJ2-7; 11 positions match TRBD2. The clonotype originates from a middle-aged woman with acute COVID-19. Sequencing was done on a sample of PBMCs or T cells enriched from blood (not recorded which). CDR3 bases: TGTGCCTGGAGGACTAGCGGGACTTACGAGCAGTACTTC. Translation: CAWRTSGTYEQYF.